The 26 T cell receptor beta chains presented below share a single source sample, sequenced in a study of OX40 agonist ivuxolimab in advanced cancers. Repertoires were generated with immunoSEQ multiplex PCR, while TCRdb's copy carries only in-frame clones and drops some. The sample contains around 83,000 clones, 88% of which appear only once. Sequencing used CD4+ or CD8+ T cells sorted from blood, obtained in a trial of the OX40 agonist ivuxolimab. These TCRs come from an adult with an advanced solid tumor such as melanoma, head and neck, liver or kidney cancer.

This clone was found a few times. The rearrangement links TRBV27 to TRBJ1-5; perhaps TRBD1 as D (5 bases). CDR3 length: 15 residues. V lost 0 bases to trimming and J lost 1 base, with 7 bases between them. The V gene's germline CDR1 is MNHEY and CDR2 SMNVEV (reference sequence). The CDR3 DNA reads TGTGCCAGCAGTTTATCATCAGGGAGCAATCAGCCCCAGCATTTT. Its protein product is CASSLSSGSNQPQHF.

The rearrangement uses TRBV6-1 and TRBJ2-5; tentative D call: TRBD1 (7 bases). The CDR3 sequence is 14 residues long. Germline V gene sequence: CDR1 MNHNS, CDR2 SASEGT. Trimming shortened V by 6 bases and J by 4 bases, and 15 bases separated the two germline ends. The CDR3 DNA reads TGTGCCAGCAGGAATCAGGGGGGAGTAGAGACCCAGTACTTC. Amino acid sequence: CASRNQGGVETQYF.

This clone was observed a few times. This rearrangement joins TRBV2 to TRBJ1-2; D gene unclear. With 7 bases removed from V and 4 bases from J, the gap between germline ends came to 13 bases. This CDR3 is 13 amino acids long. Germline lookup yields CDR1 SNHLY and CDR2 FYNNEI. The CDR3 protein is CASTQVGVYGYTF. The CDR3 bases are TGTGCCAGCACCCAAGTAGGTGTCTATGGCTACACCTTC.

The chain joins TRBV7-9 to TRBJ1-6; a weak D match, TRBD1 (5 bases). The V end lost 4 bases, the J end lost 10 bases, and 17 bases lay between the germline ends. This CDR3 contains 15 residues. The V gene's germline CDR1 is SEHNR and CDR2 FQNEAQ (reference sequence). This CDR3 reads CASSSQGTVNSPLHF. CDR3 coding DNA: TGTGCCAGCAGCTCCCAAGGGACCGTAAACTCACCCCTCCACTTT.

This chain connects TRBV28 to TRBJ2-2; TRBD1 or TRBD2 may be the D gene (7 bases each). The CDR3 covers 16 residues. With 5 bases removed from V and 6 bases from J, the gap between germline ends came to 19 bases. Germline loops: CDR1 MDHEN, CDR2 SYDVKM. The CDR3, as DNA: TGTGCCAGCAGTCCAGGGGGGGCCGGCAAGGCCGGGGAGCTGTTTTTT. It codes for CASSPGGAGKAGELFF.

The chain uses TRBV7-6 and TRBJ1-4; TRBD1 matches at 7 bases. CDR1 SGHVS and CDR2 FNYEAQ come from the germline V gene. This CDR3 has 16 residues. V was clipped by 2 bases and J by 7 bases; unmatched bases: 10. The chain's CDR3 is CASSLQGQAVGEKLFF. Written as DNA, the CDR3 is TGTGCCAGCAGCTTACAAGGACAGGCGGTTGGTGAAAAACTGTTTTTT. The full variable domain, in which reference TRBV7-6 and TRBJ1-4 provide the parts outside the CDR3, is GAGVSQSPRYKVTKRGQDVALRCDPISGHVSLYWYRQALGQGPEFLTYFNYEAQQDKSGLPNDRFSAERPEGSISTLTIQRTEQRDSAMYRCASSLQGQAVGEKLFFGSGTQLSVL.

The chain carries TRBV5-1 and TRBJ2-3; 9 positions match TRBD2. The germline V gene has CDR1 SGHRS and CDR2 YFSETQ. J gave up 2 bases and V 1 base, and 8 bases lay outside the gene matches. The CDR3 totals 17 residues. This CDR3 is CASSLFGSGGTTDTQYF. Here the CDR3 DNA reads TGCGCCAGCAGCTTGTTTGGTAGCGGGGGTACCACAGATACGCAGTATTTT.

The V gene is TRBV25-1, the J gene TRBJ1-2, with TRBD1 matching over 11 bases. The germline V gene has CDR1 MGHDK and CDR2 SYGVNS. V was clipped by 5 bases and J by 8 bases; unmatched bases: 13. The CDR3 covers 16 residues. CDR3 nucleotides: TGTGCCAGCAGTCAACCGGGACAGGGGGAGGTAGGAGGCTACACCTTC. Protein: CASSQPGQGEVGGYTF.

This chain joins TRBV7-9 and TRBJ2-2; D may be TRBD2 (6 bases). The ends were cut back, 4 bases at V and 5 bases at J, with 11 bases in the middle. Germline loops: CDR1 SEHNR, CDR2 FQNEAQ (reference sequence). This CDR3 has 14 amino acids. The CDR3 region is CASSWDLRTGELFF. In nucleotides, the CDR3 is TGTGCCAGCAGCTGGGACTTAAGGACCGGGGAGCTGTTTTTT.

V gene TRBV11-1 combines with J gene TRBJ1-1, with D maybe TRBD1 (6 bases). Germline assignment: CDR1 SGHAT and CDR2 FQDESV (reference sequence). Trimming pared 4 bases from V and 5 bases from J, leaving 11 bases between. This CDR3 region has 13 residues. The CDR3 DNA sequence: TGTGCCAGCAGCTCGCCCGGACAGACTGAAGCTTTCTTT. It translates to CASSSPGQTEAFF. Full variable domain (rest looked up from reference TRBV11-1 and TRBJ1-1): EAEVAQSPRYKITEKSQAVAFWCDPISGHATLYWYRQILGQGPELLVQFQDESVVDDSQLPKDRFSAERLKGVDSTLKIQPAELGDSAMYLCASSSPGQTEAFFGQGTRLTVV.

For the CDR3, the DNA is TGCGCCAGCAGCCAAGATCTAACTCTTATGCCTAAGGACAGCACAGATACGCAGTATTTT. This gives the protein CASSQDLTLMPKDSTDTQYF. This chain links TRBV4-1 with TRBJ2-3; D call uncertain. Looked up from germline, CDR1 is MGHRA and CDR2 is YSYEKL. CDR3 size: 20 residues. The V end was cut by 0 bases, the J end by 0 bases, with 22 bases between.

This clone was recorded a few times. This sequence joins TRBV19 and TRBJ2-7, with no clear D. CDR3 size: 15 residues. The germline CDR1 and CDR2 sequences are LNHDA and SQIVND (reference sequence). V lost 3 bases to trimming and J lost 3 bases, with 15 bases between them. Written as DNA, the CDR3 is TGTGCCAGTAGTATCCACAGCTTCGTGGGCTACGAGCAGTACTTC. Amino acid sequence: CASSIHSFVGYEQYF.

This chain joins TRBV5-6 and TRBJ1-6; unclear D gene. The germline V gene encodes CDR1 SGHDT and CDR2 YYEEEE. The CDR3 extends over 12 amino acids. The V end was cut by 4 bases, the J end by 5 bases, with 4 bases between. The CDR3 is CASSGNNSPLHF. CDR3 sequence (DNA): TGTGCCAGCAGCGGGAATAATTCACCCCTCCACTTT.

The chain recombines TRBV7-9 with TRBJ2-1; 8 nucleotides line up with TRBD1. Germline CDR1 SEHNR, CDR2 FQNEAQ (reference sequence). This CDR3 has 15 residues. V was pared by 5 bases and J by 2 bases, with 5 bases of the junction left unmatched. CDR3 protein: CASSRDRQAYNEQFF. The DNA for the CDR3 is TGTGCCAGCAGCCGGGACAGGCAGGCCTACAATGAGCAGTTCTTC.

The chain has TRBV28 and TRBJ1-1; D gene uncertain. Germline V CDR1 and CDR2: MDHEN, SYDVKM. This CDR3 spans 14 amino acids. V lost 4 bases, J lost 2 bases, and 11 bases lay in between. CDR3 coding DNA: TGTGCCAGCAGTTCACCCCACATTAACACTGAAGCTTTCTTT. This encodes CASSSPHINTEAFF.

The chain links TRBV2 to TRBJ2-7; tentative D call: TRBD2 (5 bases). CDR1 and CDR2 from the germline V gene are SNHLY and FYNNEI. The germline V and J ends were trimmed by 5 bases and 4 bases, with 9 bases remaining between them. CDR3 size: 12 residues. In DNA form, the CDR3 reads TGTGCCAGCAGTTGGACTCAGTACGAGCAGTACTTC. Translating it yields CASSWTQYEQYF.

The chain is built from TRBV28 and TRBJ2-2, with D unclear. The V end was cut by 7 bases, the J end by 0 bases, with 6 bases between. This CDR3 spans 13 amino acids. Germline lookup yields CDR1 MDHEN and CDR2 SYDVKM. CDR3 amino acids: CASTPPNTGELFF. The CDR3 coding sequence is TGTGCCAGCACCCCCCCGAACACCGGGGAGCTGTTTTTT.

The CDR3 region is CASSVDRVEGANVLTF. The CDR3 coding sequence is TGTGCCAGTAGTGTCGACAGGGTCGAAGGGGCCAACGTCCTGACTTTC. The J gene is TRBJ2-6, the V gene TRBV19; 7 bases agree with TRBD1. This CDR3 region has 16 residues. V was clipped by 5 bases and J by 4 bases; unmatched bases: 8. CDR1 and CDR2 (germline): LNHDA, SQIVND (reference sequence).

The chain carries TRBV27 and TRBJ2-1; D is ambiguous. Trimming removed 3 bases from V and 7 bases from J, with 10 bases in between. Germline loops: CDR1 MNHEY, CDR2 SMNVEV (reference sequence). This CDR3 spans 13 amino acids. CDR3 loop: CASSFTLENEQFF. CDR3 DNA sequence: TGTGCCAGCAGTTTCACTCTCGAAAATGAGCAGTTCTTC.

The CDR3 spells CASSLERRPDTQYF. CDR3 nucleotides: TGTGCCAGCAGCTTAGAACGCCGGCCAGATACGCAGTATTTT. The chain combines TRBV7-9 with TRBJ2-3; no firm D call. Trimming pared 1 base from V and 4 bases from J, leaving 9 bases between. Germline CDR1 reads SEHNR; CDR2 reads FQNEAQ (reference sequence). The CDR3 is made up of 14 amino acids.

The chain carries TRBV10-1 and TRBJ2-7, with no clear D. The V and J ends lost 0 bases and 6 bases respectively, with 12 bases between them. This CDR3 contains 14 residues. The V gene's germline CDR1 is WNHNN and CDR2 SYGVQD (reference sequence). The CDR3 DNA follows: TGCGCCAGCAGTGAGTCGGGCACACTCGTCGAGCAGTACTTC. Its protein is CASSESGTLVEQYF.

The chain links TRBV28 to TRBJ2-4, with D unclear. V was shortened by 4 bases and J by 8 bases, with 15 bases between the two germline ends. Germline V gene data show CDR1 as MDHEN and CDR2 as SYDVKM. This CDR3 spans 14 amino acids. The CDR3 loop reads CASSSMAELDIQYF. In DNA, the CDR3 is TGTGCCAGCAGTTCAATGGCCGAATTGGACATTCAGTACTTC.

This sequence joins TRBV28 and TRBJ2-5; tentatively, D is TRBD1 (6 bases). Germline assignment: CDR1 MDHEN and CDR2 SYDVKM. CDR3 size: 13 residues. Between the trimmed V and J ends, which lost 6 bases and 10 bases, there was a span of 18 bases. The DNA of the CDR3 is TGTGCCAGCAGCCCGCCCCAGCGAGGGGGCCAGTACTTC. Protein sequence: CASSPPQRGGQYF.

This chain joins TRBV6-1 and TRBJ1-1; 10 nucleotides agree with TRBD1. Losses at the gene ends were 5 bases for V and 4 bases for J; bases not matched to a gene: 7. CDR1 and CDR2 (germline): MNHNS, SASEGT. The CDR3 has 15 residues. For the CDR3, the DNA is TGTGCCAGCAGTAGGCGACAGGGGGCAGTCACTGAAGCTTTCTTT. It yields the protein CASSRRQGAVTEAFF.

The chain combines TRBV2 with TRBJ1-2; weak D call: TRBD1 (5 bases). This CDR3 is 13 amino acids long. V gave up 5 bases and J gave up 4 bases, with 11 bases separating them. The V gene's germline CDR1 is SNHLY and CDR2 FYNNEI. The CDR3 loop is CASSPQELYGYTF. The CDR3 region has the DNA TGTGCCAGCAGTCCACAGGAGCTCTATGGCTACACCTTC.

Turning to this clone: The junction departs from germline at one end; a sequencing error may be responsible. V usage is TRBV7-9 and J usage is TRBJ2-7, with D unclear. The CDR3 has 13 residues. Germline CDR1 is SEHNR and CDR2 is FQNEAQ (reference sequence). The CDR3 DNA reads as TGTGCCAGCAGCTTAGATCTCTCCTACAAGCAGTACTTC. This sequence encodes CASSLDLSYKQYF.